Listed here are 5 T cell receptor beta chains from one sample, sequenced in a study of blood T cell repertoires in COVID-19. Method: immunoSEQ multiplex PCR; TCRdb's copy keeps in-frame clones and lacks some. The top ten clones hold about 4% of a sample with approximately 260,000 clones, 86% of them seen once. Sequencing input: peripheral blood. These receptors all stem from a man aged 18 to 35 with active or convalescent COVID-19.

The V call is TRBV19, the J call TRBJ1-4, with a tentative D call TRBD1 (5 bases). Deletions cut 3 bases from V and 8 bases from J, with 22 bases between. The CDR3 totals 17 residues. The germline CDR1 and CDR2 sequences are LNHDA and SQIVND (reference sequence). CDR3 region: CASSMEFTGTAREKLFF. The CDR3 DNA reads as TGTGCCAGTAGTATGGAGTTCACCGGGACTGCCAGGGAAAAACTGTTTTTT.

J is TRBJ1-2 and V is TRBV14; 7 bases are a match to TRBD1. Germline assignment: CDR1 SGHDN and CDR2 FVKESK. The CDR3 loop spans 15 amino acids. Trimming at V came to 3 bases and at J to 3 bases, leaving 7 bases not matched to a gene. CDR3 sequence reads: CASSQLFRGDYGYTF. DNA of the CDR3: TGTGCCAGCAGCCAGCTTTTCAGGGGGGACTATGGCTACACCTTC.

The rearrangement uses TRBV19 and TRBJ2-5; possibly TRBD2 for D (5 bases). CDR1 is LNHDA, CDR2 SQIVND, per germline (reference sequence). The CDR3 is 13 amino acids. V shed 5 bases and J shed 5 bases, with 12 bases lying between them. CDR3 nucleotide sequence: TGTGCCAGTAGTGCAAACCCGGGGGAGACCCAGTACTTC. Translation gives CASSANPGETQYF.

The chain combines TRBV5-1 with TRBJ2-1; 9 bases align to TRBD1. The germline CDR1 and CDR2 sequences are SGHRS and YFSETQ. CDR3 size: 16 residues. V was clipped by 4 bases and J by 0 bases; unmatched bases: 5. CDR3 sequence reads: CASSPPTGGSYNEQFF. The CDR3 DNA reads TGCGCCAGCAGCCCTCCGACAGGGGGCTCCTACAATGAGCAGTTCTTC.

The chain combines TRBV4-1 with TRBJ2-7; weak D call: TRBD2 (5 bases). V was pared by 4 bases and J by 6 bases, with 19 bases between. Germline V gives CDR1 MGHRA, CDR2 YSYEKL. The CDR3 consists of 15 residues. The chain's CDR3 is CASSPSGIIRSEQYF. In DNA, the CDR3 is TGCGCCAGCAGCCCTTCGGGGATAATCAGAAGCGAGCAGTACTTC.